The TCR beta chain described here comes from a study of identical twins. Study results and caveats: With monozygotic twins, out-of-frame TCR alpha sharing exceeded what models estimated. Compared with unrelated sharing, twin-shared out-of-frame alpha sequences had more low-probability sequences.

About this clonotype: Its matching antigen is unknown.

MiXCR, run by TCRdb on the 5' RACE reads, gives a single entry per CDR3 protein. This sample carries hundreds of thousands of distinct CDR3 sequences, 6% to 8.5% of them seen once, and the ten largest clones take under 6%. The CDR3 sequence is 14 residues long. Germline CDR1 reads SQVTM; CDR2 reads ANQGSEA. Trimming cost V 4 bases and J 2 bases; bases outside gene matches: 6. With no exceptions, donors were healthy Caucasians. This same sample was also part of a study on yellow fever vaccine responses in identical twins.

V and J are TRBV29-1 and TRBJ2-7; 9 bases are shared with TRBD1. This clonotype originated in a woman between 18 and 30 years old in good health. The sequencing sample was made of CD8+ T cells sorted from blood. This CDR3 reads CSVVGGQGTYEQYF. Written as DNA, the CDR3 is TGCAGCGTTGTCGGGGGACAGGGCACCTACGAGCAGTACTTC.